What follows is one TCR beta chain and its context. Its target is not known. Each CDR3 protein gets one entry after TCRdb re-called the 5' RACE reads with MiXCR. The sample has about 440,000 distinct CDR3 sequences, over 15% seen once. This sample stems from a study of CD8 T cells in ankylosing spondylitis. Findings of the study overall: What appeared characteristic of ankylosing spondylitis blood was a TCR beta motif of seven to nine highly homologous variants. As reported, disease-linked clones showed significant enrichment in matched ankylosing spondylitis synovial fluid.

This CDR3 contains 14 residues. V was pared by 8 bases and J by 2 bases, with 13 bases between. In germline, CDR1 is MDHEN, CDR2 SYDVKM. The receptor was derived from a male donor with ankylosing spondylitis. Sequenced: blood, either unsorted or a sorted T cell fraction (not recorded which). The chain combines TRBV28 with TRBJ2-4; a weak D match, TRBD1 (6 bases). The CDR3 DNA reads TGTGCCAGCCAACAGGGCCGGTCCAAAAACATTCAGTACTTC. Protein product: CASQQGRSKNIQYF.